The source of this T cell receptor (beta chain) is a study of OX40 agonist ivuxolimab in advanced cancers. Describing the broader study: Ivuxolimab, which targeted the costimulatory receptor OX40 (CD134), was an agonistic, fully human IgG2 monoclonal antibody. Intravenous ivuxolimab was administered to patients every 2 weeks at six dose levels: 0.01, 0.1, 0.3, 1.5, 3 and 10 mg/kg. Of the roughly 52 dose-escalation patients, hepatocellular carcinoma was present in 19, melanoma in around 15, renal cell carcinoma in 9 and head and neck cancer in 9. In the dose-escalation cohort, more than 80% of patients were male, and the mean age was 60 years with a range of roughly 20 to 80. Patients were allowed to have had prior anti-PD-1, anti-PD-L1 or anti-CTLA-4 therapy, and 40% of the dose-escalation patients had previously received checkpoint inhibitors. Partial responses occurred in three dose-escalation patients, of whom one had hepatocellular carcinoma and two had cutaneous melanoma. Peripheral TCRbeta sequencing was intended to test whether TCR sequence diversity was altered and clonal T-cell expansion was caused by ivuxolimab. The paper covers the monotherapy dose-escalation part of the phase I ivuxolimab trial, which included N of about 50 patients. Study-wide findings and limitations: Low levels of normalized T-cell clonal expansion were also seen in some nonresponding patients. In the 0.1-3.0 mg/kg groups, partial responders had among the lowest normalized peripheral clonal expansion, particularly in CD8+ T cells. Clonal expansion of both CD4+ and CD8+ blood T cells was observed from baseline to week 6 at doses 0.1 to 3.0 mg/kg. Which antigens the clonally expanded peripheral T cells were specific for was not determined. After ivuxolimab, CD8+ T cells had more expanded clones than CD4+ T cells on average.

About this clone itself: Its specific antigen is unknown. Nothing much larger sits one base from this clone, and base qualities are not available.

Trimming at the junction amounts to 0 bases on V and 4 bases on J, and the germline ends lie 15 bases apart. Counted from cysteine to phenylalanine, this CDR3 has 16 amino acids. The kept DNA is CDR3 alone, 48 bases in frame from the first base. For CDR1 and CDR2, the germline V gene lists MNHEY and SVGAGI. To sequence the TCRbeta CDR3 region, genomic DNA was isolated from the sorted cells. TCRbeta CDR3 regions were sequenced using the immunoSEQ Assay. This immuneACCESS table, as held by TCRdb, lists in-frame sequences with V and J called but not all clones. Of the missing ones, under half trace to an unresolved V gene in checked studies; the others have no known cause. This sample holds 70,000 or so clones; about 86% were observed only once. Approximately 0.86% of the sample is in the top ten clones. Patients with autoimmune disease history or receiving systemic immunosuppression were excluded from the trial. In every dose cohort, peripheral blood was drawn for TCR sequencing at baseline, cycle 4 day 1, and cycle 7 day 1. The samples were taken from a phase I, first-in-human, multicenter, open-label dose-escalation trial of ivuxolimab. Adults with locally advanced or metastatic melanoma, renal cell carcinoma, hepatocellular carcinoma or head and neck squamous cell carcinoma were enrolled in the trial. Before TCR sequencing, CD4+ and CD8+ T cells were separately sorted from peripheral blood.

The source of this sequence is an adult with an advanced solid tumor such as melanoma, head and neck, liver or kidney cancer. This sample comprised CD4+ or CD8+ T cells sorted from blood, obtained in a trial of the OX40 agonist ivuxolimab. The chain employs TRBV6-5 and TRBJ1-2; D gene: possibly TRBD1, on 5 matching bases. The CDR3 corresponds to CASSYSDARVGYGYTF. Here is the DNA: TGTGCCAGCAGTTACTCGGATGCCAGGGTCGGCTATGGCTACACCTTC.